The 23 T cell receptor beta chains listed next were all sequenced from one sample in a study of T cells in Graves' hyperthyroidism and ophthalmopathy. The source material, RNA transcripts, was used to amplify TCR beta CDR3 regions. TCR CDR3 regions were first amplified by RT-PCR with HTBI primers. Each CDR3 protein is one row after TCRdb ran MiXCR on the multiplex PCR reads. In the table there are a few hundred thousand distinct CDR3 sequences, approximately 17% of which are singletons. The sequenced sample was blood. These receptors were collected from a woman in her sixties or seventies with Graves' ophthalmopathy.

The gene calls are TRBV6-1 and TRBJ2-3; 16 bases fit TRBD2. There are 19 residues in the CDR3. Germline CDR1 reads MNHNS; CDR2 reads SASEGT. J lost 0 bases, V lost 6 bases, and 9 bases had no gene match. The chain's CDR3 is CASRFSGTSGRASTDTQYF. In DNA form, the CDR3 reads TGTGCCAGCAGGTTTTCCGGGACTAGCGGGAGGGCCAGCACAGATACGCAGTATTTT.

This clonotype was recorded many times. The chain has TRBV20-1 and TRBJ2-7; the D gene is possibly TRBD2 (7 bases). Trimming stripped 3 bases from V and 6 bases from J, with 24 bases between. CDR1 is DFQATT, CDR2 SNEGSKA, per germline (reference sequence). This CDR3 contains 16 residues. CDR3 bases: TGCAGTGCTAGTGGGGGGGCCACCACAGGGTATCGCGAGCAGTACTTC. Protein: CSASGGATTGYREQYF.

The chain links TRBV4-2 to TRBJ2-5; 10 bases fit TRBD2. Looked up from germline, CDR1 is LGHNA and CDR2 is YNFKEQ. V shed 1 base, J shed 2 bases, and the junction held 10 bases outside the gene matches. This CDR3 comprises 18 residues. In DNA form, the CDR3 reads TGTGCCAGCAGCCAAGCCGCTAGCGGGAGTGGACAACAAGAGACCCAGTACTTC. This translates into CASSQAASGSGQQETQYF.

About this clonotype: A much larger clone differs from this one at a single base, so this may be a read error. This chain links TRBV28 with TRBJ2-7, with D hard to call. The V gene lost 7 bases and the J gene lost 2 bases, with 15 bases spanning the gap. Germline lookup yields CDR1 MDHEN and CDR2 SYDVKM. This CDR3 has 14 amino acids. CDR3 DNA sequence: TGTGCCAGCAAGATGGCAGGACCTACCTACGAGCAGTACTTC. As protein: CASKMAGPTYEQYF.

The chain is built from TRBV12-3 or TRBV12-4 and TRBJ2-1; D is ambiguous. The CDR3 spans 16 residues. With 6 bases removed from V and 7 bases from J, the gap between germline ends came to 22 bases. CDR3 in DNA: TGTGCCAGCAGCCTTGTCGGGTTAGCACATTGGAATGAGCAGTTCTTC. As protein: CASSLVGLAHWNEQFF.

This clonotype was picked up many times. The V call is TRBV11-2, the J call TRBJ1-1, with a possible D match to TRBD1 (5 bases). Trimming cost V 2 bases and J 5 bases, with 15 bases left between them. The germline gives CDR1 SGHAT, CDR2 FQNNGV. The CDR3 has 15 residues. The CDR3 is CASSLPGIGGTEAFF. As DNA, the CDR3 is TGTGCCAGCAGCTTACCTGGCATTGGGGGGACTGAAGCTTTCTTT.

This clonotype has at least ten counts. V is TRBV10-1 and J is TRBJ2-3; TRBD2 agrees at 11 bases. This CDR3 has 18 amino acids. Germline CDR1 is WNHNN and CDR2 is SYGVQD (reference sequence). J lost 0 bases, V lost 0 bases, and 5 bases had no gene match. CDR3 DNA: TGCGCCAGCAGTGAGTCGACGGCTAGCGGGGGGAGCACAGATACGCAGTATTTT. This gives the protein CASSESTASGGSTDTQYF.

The chain is built from TRBV4-2 and TRBJ2-3, with 10 bases aligning to TRBD2. The germline gives CDR1 LGHNA, CDR2 YNFKEQ. This CDR3 region has 16 residues. V dropped 2 bases and J dropped 4; count of bases not matched to a gene: 6. The CDR3 sequence is CASSQPGTSAADTQYF. CDR3 coding DNA: TGTGCCAGCAGCCAACCAGGGACTAGCGCGGCAGATACGCAGTATTTT.

Comment on this clonotype: A much larger clonotype is one base distant, so this may be a read error. The rearrangement links TRBV29-1 to TRBJ1-2, with D unresolved. The length of the CDR3 is 11 residues. From germline, CDR1 is SQVTM and CDR2 ANQGSEA. The CDR3 protein is CSVYSFYAYTF. DNA of the CDR3: TGCAGCGTTTACAGCTTCTATGCCTACACCTTC.

This clonotype has a single count. Here the CDR3 DNA reads TGTGCCAGCAGCCAAGTCCTACTTCGGACCTCCGGCTACACCTTC. Translated, it gives CASSQVLLRTSGYTF. The chain joins TRBV4-2 to TRBJ1-2; D ambiguous. The V gene's germline CDR1 is LGHNA and CDR2 YNFKEQ. V was clipped by 1 base and J by 8 bases, with 17 bases between them. The CDR3 totals 15 residues.

This chain links TRBV18 with TRBJ1-3; possibly TRBD1 for D (6 bases). Trimming pared 4 bases from V and 2 bases from J, leaving 12 bases between. The CDR3 runs to 15 residues. Germline V CDR1 and CDR2: KGHSH, LQKENI. CDR3 amino acids: CASSQSQGTGNTIYF. The CDR3 nucleotides read TGTGCCAGCTCACAATCTCAGGGGACTGGAAACACCATATATTTT.

The DNA for the CDR3 is TGTGCCAGCAGTTTAGCCGTGACCAGTCATCAGCCCCAGCATTTT. Its translation is CASSLAVTSHQPQHF. The chain uses TRBV28 and TRBJ1-5; D is unclear. From germline, CDR1 is MDHEN and CDR2 SYDVKM. Trimming removed 2 bases at V and 5 bases at J, with 13 bases between. This CDR3 spans 15 amino acids.

This sequence joins TRBV12-3 or TRBV12-4 and TRBJ2-5, with unresolved D. This CDR3 is built from 12 residues. Trimming took 5 bases from V and 1 from J, leaving 5 bases between them. CDR3 DNA: TGTGCCAGCAGTGCACTCCAAGAGACCCAGTACTTC. It translates to CASSALQETQYF.

This clonotype was counted a few times. This chain connects TRBV3-1 to TRBJ2-5; 12 bases align to TRBD2. CDR1 and CDR2 from the germline V gene are LGHDT and YNNKEL (reference sequence). The V segment lost 4 bases and the J segment 5 bases; nucleotides outside the gene matches: 5. CDR3 length equals 15 residues. CDR3 protein: CASSRSGTSGETQYF. DNA for the CDR3: TGTGCCAGCAGCCGCTCCGGGACTAGCGGGGAGACCCAGTACTTC.

This clonotype was seen a handful of times. The rearrangement links TRBV7-6 to TRBJ2-1; TRBD2 matches at 7 bases. V gave up 4 bases and J gave up 6 bases; unmatched junction bases: 12. Germline V CDR1 and CDR2: SGHVS, FNYEAQ. The CDR3 is 16 residues long. The CDR3 sequence: CASSYGGISGINEQFF. CDR3 nucleotides: TGTGCCAGCAGCTACGGGGGGATTAGCGGCATCAATGAGCAGTTCTTC.

This rearrangement joins TRBV10-2 to TRBJ1-2; no reliable D call. Deletions cut 3 bases from V and 4 bases from J, with 9 bases between. CDR1 is WSHSY, CDR2 SAAADI, per germline. This CDR3 has 13 residues. This CDR3 is CASSDGQVYGYTF. The CDR3 DNA sequence: TGCGCCAGCAGTGATGGCCAGGTCTATGGCTACACCTTC.

This clonotype was observed many times. V gene TRBV18 combines with J gene TRBJ2-5; D not certain. V was shortened by 3 bases and J by 4 bases, with 6 bases between the two germline ends. This CDR3 has 12 amino acids. Germline CDR1 and CDR2: KGHSH and LQKENI. CDR3 protein: CASSPTRETQYF. The CDR3 DNA is TGTGCCAGCTCACCCACAAGAGAGACCCAGTACTTC.

The table lists this clonotype with a few counts. The gene calls are TRBV4-3 and TRBJ1-2; D might be TRBD1 (6 bases). CDR1 and CDR2 from the germline V gene are LGHNA and YSLEER. Trimming removed 3 bases from V and 8 bases from J, with 13 bases in between. The CDR3 runs 13 residues. The CDR3 region is CASSHRDNSGYTF. The CDR3 DNA sequence: TGCGCCAGCAGCCACCGGGACAACAGCGGCTACACCTTC.

This clonotype was observed many times. J is TRBJ1-4 and V is TRBV11-2; D might be TRBD1 (5 bases). V dropped 6 bases and J dropped 4 bases, with 12 bases sitting between them. The length of the CDR3 is 14 residues. CDR1 SGHAT and CDR2 FQNNGV come from the germline V gene. CDR3 protein: CASSQTRGNEKLFF. The CDR3 region has the DNA TGTGCCAGCAGTCAGACGAGGGGTAATGAAAAACTGTTTTTT.

The V call is TRBV29-1, the J call TRBJ2-7, with no clear D. Germline lookup yields CDR1 SQVTM and CDR2 ANQGSEA. V shed 0 bases and J shed 1 base, with 7 bases lying between them. CDR3 length equals 13 residues. The CDR3 bases are TGCAGCGTTGAAGAAGGCCGGTCCTACGAGCAGTACTTC. Protein product: CSVEEGRSYEQYF.

Only a few counts were recorded for this clonotype. The rearrangement joins TRBV7-2 to TRBJ1-5; tentative D call: TRBD1 (5 bases). The CDR3 runs 15 residues. Trimming pared 2 bases from V and 7 bases from J, leaving 15 bases between. Germline V gene data show CDR1 as SGHTA and CDR2 as FQGNSA. DNA for the CDR3: TGTGCCAGCAGCTTATTGCCAGGGAGGGAACAGCCCCAGCATTTT. Its protein product is CASSLLPGREQPQHF.

The chain employs TRBV10-3 and TRBJ2-3; D remains ambiguous. Germline CDR1 ENHRY, CDR2 SYGVKD. The CDR3 consists of 15 residues. V lost 5 bases and J 3 bases, leaving 15 bases between the germline ends. For the CDR3, the DNA is TGTGCCATCAGTACCCTTTCCGGGCGGACAGATACGCAGTATTTT. Its translation is CAISTLSGRTDTQYF.

In this sample, this clonotype turned up many times. The chain links TRBV20-1 to TRBJ2-7; TRBD1 aligns across 11 bases. The CDR3 covers 13 residues. With V trimmed by 6 bases and J by 5 bases, 6 bases remained unmatched. Germline CDR1 reads DFQATT; CDR2 reads SNEGSKA (reference sequence). CDR3 region: CSARTGGVDEQYF. The CDR3 DNA sequence: TGCAGTGCCAGGACAGGGGGCGTCGACGAGCAGTACTTC.